This TCR beta chain was captured in a study of cytomegalovirus exposure and HLA in healthy donors. Study-wide context: Within an early data release were tens of millions of unique TCRs drawn from HLA-typed donors. Study-wide findings and caveats: Across HLA loci, a later analysis found differing TCR association rates, with DRB1 most and HLA-C fewest.

This PCR relied on a set of 60 Vbeta primers and 13 Jbeta primers. The assay was immunoSEQ multiplex PCR, and TCRdb's table has in-frame clones only and misses some. The table lists fewer than 150,000 clones, approximately 80% of them singletons. Comment on this clone: Its antigen is not identified.

V was cut by 8 bases and J by 2 bases, with 15 bases left in between. Germline-derived CDR1 and CDR2 are LNHDA and SQIVND (reference sequence). This CDR3 contains 14 residues. This sequence joins TRBV19 and TRBJ1-1, with D tentatively TRBD1 (6 bases). The sequenced material came from PBMCs. The TCR sequence derives from a man between 35 and 55 years old in good health and CMV-seronegative. The DNA of the CDR3 is TGTGCCAGTTACCCGGGGGGCGAAAACACTGAAGCTTTCTTT. Translated, it gives CASYPGGENTEAFF. Together with reference TRBV19 and TRBJ1-1, the CDR3 gives the full variable domain: DGGITQSPKYLFRKEGQNVTLSCEQNLNHDAMYWYRQDPGQGLRLIYYSQIVNDFQKGDIAEGYSVSREKKESFPLTVTSAQKNPTAFYLCASYPGGENTEAFFGQGTRLTVV.